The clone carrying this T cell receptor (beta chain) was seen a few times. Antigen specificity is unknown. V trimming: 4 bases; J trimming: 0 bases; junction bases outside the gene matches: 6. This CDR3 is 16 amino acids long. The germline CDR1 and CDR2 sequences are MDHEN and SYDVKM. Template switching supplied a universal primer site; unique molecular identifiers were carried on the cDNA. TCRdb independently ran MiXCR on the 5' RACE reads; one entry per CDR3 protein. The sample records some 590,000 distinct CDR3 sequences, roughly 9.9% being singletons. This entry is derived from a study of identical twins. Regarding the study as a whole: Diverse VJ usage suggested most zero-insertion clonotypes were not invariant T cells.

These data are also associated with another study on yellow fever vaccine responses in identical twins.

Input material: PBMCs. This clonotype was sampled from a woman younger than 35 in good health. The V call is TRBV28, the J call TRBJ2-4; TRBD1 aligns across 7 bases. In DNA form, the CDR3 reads TGTGCCAGCAGTTCCCACAGGGGCCAAGCCAAAAACATTCAGTACTTC. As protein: CASSSHRGQAKNIQYF. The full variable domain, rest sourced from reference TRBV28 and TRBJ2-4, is DVKVTQSSRYLVKRTGEKVFLECVQDMDHENMFWYRQDPGLGLRLIYFSYDVKMKEKGDIPEGYSVSREKKERFSLILESASTNQTSMYLCASSSHRGQAKNIQYFGAGTRLSVL.